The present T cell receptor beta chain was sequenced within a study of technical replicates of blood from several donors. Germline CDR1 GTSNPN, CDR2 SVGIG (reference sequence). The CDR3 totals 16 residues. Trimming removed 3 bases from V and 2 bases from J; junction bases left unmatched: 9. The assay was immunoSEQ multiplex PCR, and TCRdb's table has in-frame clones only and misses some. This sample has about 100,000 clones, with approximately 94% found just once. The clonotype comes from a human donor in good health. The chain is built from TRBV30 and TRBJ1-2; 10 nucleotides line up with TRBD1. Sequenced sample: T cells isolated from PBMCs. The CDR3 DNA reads TGTGCCTGGAGGGTAAACGGACAGGGGGGGAACTATGGCTACACCTTC. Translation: CAWRVNGQGGNYGYTF.